This is a list of T cell receptor beta chains from one sample in a study of T cell clones after liver transplantation. Measured with immunoSEQ multiplex PCR; TCRdb has only the in-frame clones, and not every one. Of roughly 120,000 clones in the sample, less than 95% are singletons; the top ten hold 0.8% to 0.9%. Source: CD4+ T cells from blood, taken 12 months after liver transplant. Receptor source: a human patient who received a liver transplant. A subset of T cells may come from the graft donor. The CDR3 runs from the conserved cysteine through the conserved F or W. Each record gives: J gene, clone size, D gene, V gene, CDR3 DNA, CDR3 protein. The D gene is left open where the match is weak. Size is omitted from some rows. Given values are once, few, many or a class for expanded clones.

J: TRBJ1-2
size: .
D: TRBD1
V: TRBV9
DNA: TGTGCCAGCAGCGCGGGGGGACAGGGAGGCCCCGATGGCTACACCTTC
CDR3: CASSAGGQGGPDGYTF

J: TRBJ1-1
size: .
D: TRBD1
V: TRBV30
DNA: TGTGCCTGGAGCACGGGACAGCCTAACACTGAAGCTTTCTTT
CDR3: CAWSTGQPNTEAFF

J: TRBJ2-1
size: .
D: TRBD2
V: TRBV7-9
DNA: TGTGCCAGCAGCCCACCCCTAGCGGGCCCCAACAATGAGCAGTTCTTC
CDR3: CASSPPLAGPNNEQFF

J: TRBJ1-5
size: .
D: .
V: TRBV2
DNA: TGTGCCAGCAGTGAAGATGTAAATCAGCCCCAGCATTTT
CDR3: CASSEDVNQPQHF

J: TRBJ1-2
size: .
D: .
V: TRBV11-3
DNA: TGTGCCAGCAGCTTAGGACAAAATCCGCTCGGTGGCTACACCTTC
CDR3: CASSLGQNPLGGYTF

J: TRBJ2-3
size: .
D: TRBD1
V: TRBV5-1
DNA: TGCGCCAGCAGCCGGACAGGGGACTACACAGATACGCAGTATTTT
CDR3: CASSRTGDYTDTQYF

J: TRBJ1-2
size: .
D: TRBD1
V: TRBV11-2
DNA: TGTGCCAGCAGCCCAGGGACAGTCTCTAGAGGCTACACCTTC
CDR3: CASSPGTVSRGYTF

J: TRBJ1-3
size: .
D: .
V: TRBV6-5
DNA: TGTGCCAGCAGTTACTCGAGGAACTCTGGAAACACCATATATTTT
CDR3: CASSYSRNSGNTIYF

J: TRBJ1-2
size: .
D: TRBD1
V: TRBV29-1
DNA: TGCAGCGTTGGTGCCGGGACAGGCTATGGCTACACCTTC
CDR3: CSVGAGTGYGYTF

J: TRBJ1-6
size: .
D: .
V: TRBV25-1
DNA: TGTGCCAGCACCCCAGGGGCTCTGTCACCCCTCCACTTT
CDR3: CASTPGALSPLHF

J: TRBJ1-3
size: .
D: .
V: TRBV19
DNA: TGTGCCAGTAAGTTGGTAGCTGGAAACACCATATATTTT
CDR3: CASKLVAGNTIYF

J: TRBJ2-7
size: .
D: .
V: TRBV28
DNA: TGTGCCAGTACTTACCGATACGAGCAGTACTTC
CDR3: CASTYRYEQYF

J: TRBJ2-3
size: .
D: .
V: TRBV5-5
DNA: TGTGCCAGCAGCCTGTACACAGATACGCAGTATTTT
CDR3: CASSLYTDTQYF

J: TRBJ1-2
size: .
D: .
V: TRBV18
DNA: TGTGCCAGCTCACCGAAAACAGGGTACGGCTACACCTTC
CDR3: CASSPKTGYGYTF

J: TRBJ2-1
size: .
D: .
V: TRBV27
DNA: TGTGCCAGCAGACTTCTCAATGAGCAGTTCTTC
CDR3: CASRLLNEQFF

J: TRBJ2-6
size: .
D: .
V: TRBV9
DNA: TGTGCCAGCAGCATGCAGACAGGCTCTGGGGCCAACGTCCTGACTTTC
CDR3: CASSMQTGSGANVLTF

J: TRBJ2-5
size: .
D: .
V: TRBV25-1
DNA: TGTGCCAGCAGCCCTCCGGGTCCTCAAGAGACCCAGTACTTC
CDR3: CASSPPGPQETQYF

J: TRBJ1-5
size: .
D: .
V: TRBV5-3
DNA: TGTGCCAGAAGCTTTGTCGGAAGCAATCAGCCCCAGCATTTT
CDR3: CARSFVGSNQPQHF

J: TRBJ1-1
size: .
D: .
V: TRBV7-6
DNA: TGTGCCAGCAGCCATCGGACGAACACTGAAGCTTTCTTT
CDR3: CASSHRTNTEAFF

J: TRBJ2-3
size: .
D: .
V: TRBV11-2
DNA: TGTGCCAGCAGCTTTCACGGGCCTACAGATACGCAGTATTTT
CDR3: CASSFHGPTDTQYF

J: TRBJ2-1
size: once
D: .
V: TRBV29-1
DNA: TGCAGCGTTGGGGGCTACAATGAGCAGTTCTTC
CDR3: CSVGGYNEQFF

J: TRBJ2-5
size: .
D: TRBD2
V: TRBV25-1
DNA: TGTGCCAGCAGTGATCTAAGCGGGAGCCAAGAGACCCAGTACTTC
CDR3: CASSDLSGSQETQYF

J: TRBJ2-4
size: .
D: TRBD2
V: TRBV18
DNA: TGTGCCAGCTCACTGGCGGGAGGCGAAGGGGACATTCAGTACTTC
CDR3: CASSLAGGEGDIQYF

J: TRBJ1-5
size: .
D: .
V: TRBV18
DNA: TGTGCCAGCTCACTACCCAATCAGCCCCAGCATTTT
CDR3: CASSLPNQPQHF

J: TRBJ2-7
size: few
D: .
V: TRBV25-1
DNA: TGTGCCAATCCAGGACACAACTCCTACGAGCAGTACTTC
CDR3: CANPGHNSYEQYF

J: TRBJ2-7
size: .
D: TRBD2
V: TRBV5-1
DNA: TGCGCCAGCAGCAAAGGACTAGCGGGAGCCTACGAGCAGTACTTC
CDR3: CASSKGLAGAYEQYF

J: TRBJ2-1
size: .
D: .
V: TRBV9
DNA: TGTGCCAGCAGCGTAGAATGGGCAGGGATTGAGCAGTTCTTC
CDR3: CASSVEWAGIEQFF

J: TRBJ1-1
size: .
D: .
V: TRBV6-1
DNA: TGTGCCAGCAGGGCACTTGGGGTAATGAACACTGAAGCTTTCTTT
CDR3: CASRALGVMNTEAFF

J: TRBJ2-4
size: .
D: TRBD1
V: TRBV28
DNA: TGTGCCAGCACCCGGACAGGCCCAGCCAAAAACATTCAGTACTTC
CDR3: CASTRTGPAKNIQYF

J: TRBJ1-5
size: .
D: TRBD1
V: TRBV18
DNA: TGTGCCAGCTCACCACAGGGGGCCAGCTCCAATCAGCCCCAGCATTTT
CDR3: CASSPQGASSNQPQHF

J: TRBJ1-2
size: .
D: .
V: TRBV7-2
DNA: TGTGCCAGCAGCTTTAGAAAGATTGGTGTCGGGGTAGAGAACTATGGCTACACCTTC
CDR3: CASSFRKIGVGVENYGYTF

J: TRBJ1-5
size: .
D: .
V: TRBV4-1
DNA: TGCGCCAGCAGCCCAACCGGGTATAGCAATCAGCCCCAGCATTTT
CDR3: CASSPTGYSNQPQHF

J: TRBJ2-7
size: once
D: TRBD2
V: TRBV27
DNA: TGTGCCAGCAGTCTGGGACTAGCGGGAACCTACGAGCAGTACTTC
CDR3: CASSLGLAGTYEQYF

J: TRBJ2-3
size: once
D: .
V: TRBV5-1
DNA: TGCGCCAGCAGCTTCGGGGGTATCGGCACAGATACGCAGTATTTT
CDR3: CASSFGGIGTDTQYF

J: TRBJ2-1
size: .
D: TRBD2
V: TRBV13
DNA: TGTGCCAGCAGCCAGGGACTAGCGGGTCACAGCTCCTACAATGAGCAGTTCTTC
CDR3: CASSQGLAGHSSYNEQFF

J: TRBJ1-1
size: .
D: .
V: TRBV18
DNA: TGTGCCAGCTCACTAGGGACGGCCGAGACTGAAGCTTTCTTT
CDR3: CASSLGTAETEAFF

J: TRBJ2-5
size: .
D: .
V: TRBV5-1
DNA: TGCGCCAGCAGCTCCAGCGGCGGCGGGGAGACCCAGTACTTC
CDR3: CASSSSGGGETQYF

J: TRBJ2-1
size: .
D: .
V: TRBV7-3
DNA: TGTGCCAGCAGCTTAGAAGGGACTTCTAATGAGCAGTTCTTC
CDR3: CASSLEGTSNEQFF

J: TRBJ2-3
size: .
D: .
V: TRBV20-1
DNA: TGCAGTGCTAGGGTCACAGATACGCAGTATTTT
CDR3: CSARVTDTQYF

J: TRBJ2-2
size: .
D: .
V: TRBV30
DNA: TGTGCCTGTCGGGGCTCACGGGAGCTGTTTTTT
CDR3: CACRGSRELFF

J: TRBJ2-7
size: .
D: .
V: TRBV27
DNA: TGTGCCAGCAGTTTCCTCGGACAAGGGCAGTACTTC
CDR3: CASSFLGQGQYF

J: TRBJ2-3
size: .
D: TRBD2
V: TRBV11-3
DNA: TGTGCCAGCAGCTCTAGCGGGAGCCCAACGCAGTATTTT
CDR3: CASSSSGSPTQYF

J: TRBJ2-1
size: .
D: .
V: TRBV2
DNA: TGTGCCAGCAGTGAGGGAAGGACCTACAATGAGCAGTTCTTC
CDR3: CASSEGRTYNEQFF

J: TRBJ1-2
size: .
D: .
V: TRBV28
DNA: TGTGCCAGCAGTTCCCTTCACTATGGCTACACCTTC
CDR3: CASSSLHYGYTF

J: TRBJ2-5
size: .
D: TRBD2
V: TRBV5-1
DNA: TGCGCCAGCAGCCCGGGACTAGCGGGACAAGAGACCCAGTACTTC
CDR3: CASSPGLAGQETQYF

J: TRBJ2-5
size: .
D: .
V: TRBV11-2
DNA: TGTGCCAGCAGCTTAGAGGGCAGGGGTTTGGGGACCCAGTACTTC
CDR3: CASSLEGRGLGTQYF

J: TRBJ2-5
size: .
D: .
V: TRBV19
DNA: TGTGCCAGTATCGCCCGGGTCGGGGAGACCCAGTACTTC
CDR3: CASIARVGETQYF

J: TRBJ2-3
size: .
D: TRBD2
V: TRBV25-1
DNA: TGTGCCAGCACGGGGGGGACTAGAGGCACAGATACGCAGTATTTT
CDR3: CASTGGTRGTDTQYF

J: TRBJ2-3
size: .
D: TRBD2
V: TRBV27
DNA: TGTGCCAGCAGTTTTTCCCCCCTTAGAACAGCGGGAGTTTCAGATACGCAGTATTTT
CDR3: CASSFSPLRTAGVSDTQYF

J: TRBJ1-2
size: .
D: .
V: TRBV19
DNA: TGTGCCAGTAGTAGATCGGGTCCGTATGGCTACACCTTC
CDR3: CASSRSGPYGYTF

J: TRBJ1-5
size: .
D: .
V: TRBV15
DNA: TGTGCCACCAGCAGAGTAGGGGGAGGGAATCAGCCCCAGCATTTT
CDR3: CATSRVGGGNQPQHF

J: TRBJ2-1
size: .
D: .
V: TRBV11-2
DNA: TGTGCCAGCAGCTTACCGTTAGCGCCCCTCGGGTATGAGCAGTTCTTC
CDR3: CASSLPLAPLGYEQFF

J: TRBJ1-3
size: .
D: .
V: TRBV28
DNA: TGTGCCAGCAGCTCAAGGAACTCTGGAAACACCATATATTTT
CDR3: CASSSRNSGNTIYF